These 23 T cell receptor beta chains originate from one sample sequenced in a study of OX40 agonist ivuxolimab in advanced cancers. TCRdb keeps only in-frame clones here, not all; method: immunoSEQ multiplex PCR. The repertoire consists of roughly 60,000 clones, with 85% occurring once and the leading ten covering 3%. The sequenced sample was CD4+ or CD8+ T cells sorted from blood, obtained in a trial of the OX40 agonist ivuxolimab. These receptors were taken from an adult with an advanced solid tumor such as melanoma, head and neck, liver or kidney cancer.

The CDR3 is CASSSGTTDTQYF. In DNA form, the CDR3 reads TGCGCCAGCAGTAGCGGAACCACAGATACGCAGTATTTT. The rearrangement uses TRBV5-1 and TRBJ2-3; D might be TRBD2 (6 bases). Looked up from germline, CDR1 is SGHRS and CDR2 is YFSETQ. This CDR3 region has 13 residues. V gave up 5 bases and J gave up 2 bases, with 9 bases separating them.

The sample holds one count of this clone. V usage is TRBV2 and J usage is TRBJ2-7, with 7 bases matching TRBD2. The CDR3 is made up of 12 amino acids. CDR1 and CDR2 (germline): SNHLY, FYNNEI. V was clipped by 6 bases and J by 5 bases; unmatched bases: 4. The CDR3 protein is CASRSSGDEQYF. The CDR3 region has the DNA TGTGCCAGCAGGTCTAGCGGCGACGAGCAGTACTTC.

CDR3 protein: CASSGERDRDTQYF. CDR3 nucleotide sequence: TGCGCCAGCAGTGGGGAGCGGGATCGAGATACGCAGTATTTT. The chain joins TRBV10-1 to TRBJ2-3; 7 bases are shared with TRBD2. Germline V gene lookup returns CDR1 WNHNN and CDR2 SYGVQD (reference sequence). Trimming at V came to 4 bases and at J to 5 bases, leaving 6 bases not matched to a gene. The CDR3 has 14 residues.

J is TRBJ2-6 and V is TRBV6-1; D remains unclear. The V end lost 6 bases, the J end lost 0 bases, and 9 bases lay between the germline ends. Germline-derived CDR1 and CDR2 are MNHNS and SASEGT. This CDR3 has 15 amino acids. The CDR3 reads CASRLHSSGANVLTF. The CDR3 nucleotides read TGTGCCAGCAGACTCCACAGCTCTGGGGCCAACGTCCTGACTTTC.

V is TRBV7-3 and J is TRBJ2-7, with 7 bases lining up with TRBD1. V was pared by 3 bases and J by 6 bases, with 5 bases of the junction left unmatched. The germline V gene encodes CDR1 SGHTA and CDR2 FQGTGA. CDR3 length: 13 residues. CDR3 in amino acids: CASSLTGLSEQYF. The CDR3 DNA is TGTGCCAGCAGCTTGACAGGGCTCTCCGAGCAGTACTTC.

This chain connects TRBV18 to TRBJ2-1; TRBD2 matches 7 bases. Germline V gene lookup returns CDR1 KGHSH and CDR2 LQKENI. Trimming removed 3 bases from V and 7 bases from J; junction bases left unmatched: 12. CDR3 length: 16 amino acids. CDR3 DNA: TGTGCCAGCTCACCGGTGAAGGCGGGGGTAGGGAATGAGCAGTTCTTC. Residues: CASSPVKAGVGNEQFF.

This chain joins TRBV19 and TRBJ1-1; no firm D call. V lost 5 bases, J lost 8 bases, and 9 bases lay in between. Germline-derived CDR1 and CDR2 are LNHDA and SQIVND (reference sequence). The CDR3 runs to 11 residues. This CDR3 reads CASSGDREAFF. The CDR3, as DNA: TGTGCCAGTAGTGGAGACCGGGAAGCTTTCTTT.

V and J are TRBV7-2 and TRBJ1-6; D remains ambiguous. The CDR3 covers 15 residues. The germline CDR1 and CDR2 sequences are SGHTA and FQGNSA. V lost 5 bases and J lost 3, with 11 bases in between. CDR3 protein: CASSNRADYNSPLHF. In nucleotides, the CDR3 is TGTGCCAGCAGCAACCGGGCCGACTATAATTCACCCCTCCACTTT.

The chain joins TRBV6-5 to TRBJ2-3; TRBD2 agrees at 7 bases. The CDR3 length is 14 residues. CDR1 is MNHEY, CDR2 SVGAGI, per germline. Losses at the gene ends were 5 bases for V and 2 bases for J; bases not matched to a gene: 4. For the CDR3, the DNA is TGTGCCAGCAGTGGAGGGACTACCACAGATACGCAGTATTTT. Translated, it gives CASSGGTTTDTQYF.

The chain carries TRBV27 and TRBJ2-3; TRBD2 matches 13 bases. The CDR3 has 16 amino acids. In germline, CDR1 is MNHEY, CDR2 SMNVEV (reference sequence). The V and J ends lost 4 bases and 3 bases, in that order; junction bases with no gene match: 4. In nucleotides, the CDR3 is TGTGCCAGCAGTTCGGGACTAGCGGGAAAGACAGATACGCAGTATTTT. It is translated as CASSSGLAGKTDTQYF.

This chain connects TRBV7-2 to TRBJ2-7, with 7 bases aligning to TRBD1. Germline CDR1 and CDR2: SGHTA and FQGNSA. V gave up 3 bases and J gave up 2 bases; unmatched junction bases: 7. CDR3 size: 15 residues. CDR3 region: CASSFDRALTYEQYF. The CDR3 DNA sequence: TGTGCCAGCAGCTTTGACAGGGCCCTTACCTACGAGCAGTACTTC.

This chain links TRBV2 with TRBJ2-1; TRBD1 agrees at 8 bases. Losses at the gene ends were 8 bases for V and 1 base for J; bases not matched to a gene: 10. The CDR3 runs 16 residues. Germline V gives CDR1 SNHLY, CDR2 FYNNEI. CDR3 in DNA: TGTGCCAGCTACCATACCCGACAGGGGTCCTACAATGAGCAGTTCTTC. It codes for CASYHTRQGSYNEQFF.

The chain is built from TRBV7-2 and TRBJ2-5; 7 bases align to TRBD1. Trimming cost V 2 bases and J 0 bases; bases outside gene matches: 3. Germline V lookup: CDR1 SGHTA, CDR2 FQGNSA. CDR3 length: 15 residues. In DNA form, the CDR3 reads TGTGCCAGCAGCTTACTGAGGGGGCACCAAGAGACCCAGTACTTC. This gives the protein CASSLLRGHQETQYF.

The rearrangement joins TRBV4-3 to TRBJ2-3, with TRBD2 matching 12 bases. The germline gives CDR1 LGHNA, CDR2 YSLEER. This CDR3 contains 17 residues. V dropped 2 bases and J dropped 4; count of bases not matched to a gene: 7. The chain's CDR3 is CASSQSSGGASPDTQYF. CDR3 DNA sequence: TGCGCCAGCAGCCAATCTAGCGGGGGGGCCTCCCCAGATACGCAGTATTTT.

The chain couples TRBV5-6 to TRBJ1-5; D gene ambiguous. Germline lookup yields CDR1 SGHDT and CDR2 YYEEEE. The V end lost 4 bases, the J end lost 6 bases, and 8 bases lay between the germline ends. This CDR3 has 12 residues. For the CDR3, the DNA is TGTGCCAGCAGCAACTTATTTCAGCCCCAGCATTTT. It yields the protein CASSNLFQPQHF.

The genes are TRBV28 and TRBJ2-1, with 7 bases aligning to TRBD1. The CDR3 sequence is 15 residues long. The ends lost 5 bases at V and 4 bases at J; junction bases unmatched: 8. CDR1 MDHEN and CDR2 SYDVKM come from the germline V gene. The CDR3 coding sequence is TGTGCCAGCAGTCCGGGACAGCGGTGGTACAATGAGCAGTTCTTC. It yields the protein CASSPGQRWYNEQFF.

The chain links TRBV11-2 to TRBJ2-5, with D maybe TRBD2 (7 bases). Trimming removed 8 bases from V and 4 bases from J, with 17 bases in between. This CDR3 comprises 14 residues. CDR1 is SGHAT, CDR2 FQNNGV, per germline. Here the CDR3 reads CASGIGGGGETQYF. The CDR3 DNA is TGTGCCAGCGGGATTGGGGGCGGGGGAGAGACCCAGTACTTC.

The chain joins TRBV14 to TRBJ2-3; D not resolved. Per germline, CDR1 SGHDN and CDR2 FVKESK. The CDR3 is 15 amino acids. Trimming took off 3 bases at V and 3 bases at J, with 13 bases between the two ends. CDR3 in DNA: TGTGCCAGCAGCCAGTTATTAGGTGGAACAGATACGCAGTATTTT. This sequence encodes CASSQLLGGTDTQYF. Full variable domain (outside the CDR3, taken from reference TRBV14 and TRBJ2-3): EAGVTQFPSHSVIEKGQTVTLRCDPISGHDNLYWYRRVMGKEIKFLLHFVKESKQDESGMPNNRFLAERTGGTYSTLKVQPAELEDSGVYFCASSQLLGGTDTQYFGPGTRLTVL.

V and J are TRBV5-6 and TRBJ2-3; TRBD2 is a possible D gene (5 bases). V lost 0 bases and J 2 bases, leaving 13 bases between the germline ends. Germline CDR1 SGHDT, CDR2 YYEEEE. CDR3 length: 16 residues. CDR3: CASSLVVTRPTDTQYF. As DNA, the CDR3 is TGTGCCAGCAGCTTGGTAGTTACTAGACCCACAGATACGCAGTATTTT.

The chain is built from TRBV11-2 and TRBJ2-1; TRBD1 aligns across 10 bases. This CDR3 region has 17 residues. Trimming cost V 6 bases and J 5 bases; bases outside gene matches: 13. The germline V gene has CDR1 SGHAT and CDR2 FQNNGV. The CDR3 region has the DNA TGTGCCAGCAGATTAAACCTCGGGACAGGGGTCGACAATGAGCAGTTCTTC. It translates to CASRLNLGTGVDNEQFF.

This clone showed up just a few times. The rearrangement links TRBV13 to TRBJ1-2; D gene unclear. The CDR3 sequence is 14 residues long. Germline V gene lookup returns CDR1 PRHDT and CDR2 FYEKMQ (reference sequence). V lost 1 base, J lost 5 bases, and 11 bases lay in between. DNA of the CDR3: TGTGCCAGCAGCTTAGACCCGGCGGCATATGGCTACACCTTC. This sequence encodes CASSLDPAAYGYTF. Filled out from reference TRBV13 and TRBJ1-2, the complete variable domain reads AAGVIQSPRHLIKEKRETATLKCYPIPRHDTVYWYQQGPGQDPQFLISFYEKMQSDKGSIPDRFSAQQFSDYHSELNMSSLELGDSALYFCASSLDPAAYGYTFGSGTRLTVV.

The chain has TRBV12-5 and TRBJ1-1; D uncertain. Between the trimmed V and J ends, which lost 1 base and 0 bases, there was a span of 3 bases. The germline CDR1 and CDR2 sequences are LGHNT and FRNRAP. The CDR3 sequence is 13 residues long. In DNA form, the CDR3 reads TGTGCTAGTGGTTTGGCAATGAACACTGAAGCTTTCTTT. Translating gives CASGLAMNTEAFF.

The genes are TRBV14 and TRBJ2-7; D is unclear. Germline V gene sequence: CDR1 SGHDN, CDR2 FVKESK. V was pared by 2 bases and J by 1 base, with 6 bases between. This CDR3 spans 13 amino acids. The CDR3 spells CASSQSISYEQYF. CDR3 DNA sequence: TGTGCCAGCAGCCAATCCATATCCTACGAGCAGTACTTC.